The rows below give T cell receptor beta chains drawn from one sample of a study of naive and memory T cell subsets. TCRdb reprocessed the UMI-ligation and nested PCR reads with MiXCR, giving one entry per CDR3 protein. Of about 150,000 distinct CDR3 sequences in the sample, over 15% were seen once. The sample was naive CD4+ T cells from blood. These receptor sequences come from a human donor in good health. Both conserved end residues are part of each CDR3. The D gene is left open where the match is weak. Clone size is stated in some rows and not others, as once, few, many or a class when expanded.

CDR3 length	V gene	D gene	clone size	J gene	CDR3 protein	CDR3 DNA
12	TRBV11-2	-	-	TRBJ2-7	CASSTETYEQYF	TGTGCCAGCAGCACCGAGACTTACGAGCAGTACTTC
14	TRBV11-2	TRBD2	many	TRBJ2-1	CASSPEFAAGEQFF	TGTGCCAGCAGCCCAGAATTCGCAGCGGGAGAGCAGTTCTTC
12	TRBV29-1	TRBD1	many	TRBJ2-7	CSVQARTGEQYF	TGCAGCGTTCAAGCCAGGACAGGGGAGCAGTACTTC
14	TRBV27	-	-	TRBJ2-7	CASTTTGGVYEQYF	TGTGCCAGTACGACGACGGGCGGGGTCTACGAGCAGTACTTC
14	TRBV29-1	-	-	TRBJ2-7	CSVSKDPASYEQYF	TGCAGCGTGTCAAAGGACCCGGCCTCCTACGAGCAGTACTTC
14	TRBV20-1	-	few	TRBJ2-7	CSAGPGTSFYEQYF	TGCAGTGCTGGCCCCGGGACATCTTTCTACGAGCAGTACTTC
12	TRBV20-1	-	few	TRBJ2-1	CSVRASYNEQFF	TGCAGTGTGCGGGCGTCCTACAATGAGCAGTTCTTC
14	TRBV9	-	-	TRBJ2-7	CASSPRTPPYEQYF	TGTGCCAGCAGCCCCCGGACCCCCCCTTACGAGCAGTACTTC
14	TRBV11-2	-	few	TRBJ2-1	CASRRLAQYNEQFF	TGTGCCAGCAGGAGGCTAGCGCAGTACAATGAGCAGTTCTTC
13	TRBV12-3/TRBV12-4	-	few	TRBJ1-1	CASSLGGVVVAFF	TGTGCCAGCAGTTTAGGAGGGGTGGTAGTAGCTTTCTTT
11	TRBV20-1	-	-	TRBJ1-2	CSAPIAYGYTF	TGCAGTGCGCCCATCGCATATGGCTACACCTTC
14	TRBV6-2/TRBV6-3	-	once	TRBJ2-7	CASSYRGRAHEQYF	TGTGCCAGCAGCTATCGAGGCAGGGCCCACGAGCAGTACTTC
14	TRBV24-1	-	once	TRBJ2-3	CATSLTGFTDTQYF	TGTGCCACCAGTCTAACGGGGTTCACAGATACGCAGTATTTT
15	TRBV3-1	TRBD2	-	TRBJ2-1	CASSPRASGVNEQFF	TGTGCCAGCAGCCCCCGGGCTAGCGGGGTGAATGAGCAGTTCTTC
14	TRBV5-1	-	-	TRBJ2-3	CASSSMQGPDTQYF	TGCGCCAGCAGCTCCATGCAGGGTCCCGATACGCAGTATTTT
14	TRBV10-2	TRBD2	-	TRBJ2-1	CASSRTRKYNEQFF	TGCGCCAGCAGTAGGACTAGAAAATACAATGAGCAGTTCTTC
13	TRBV29-1	TRBD1	-	TRBJ1-5	CSVGQGEDQPQHF	TGCAGCGTTGGACAGGGGGAAGATCAGCCCCAGCATTTT
15	TRBV5-1	-	-	TRBJ2-1	CASSSDDRLYNEQFF	TGCGCCAGCAGCTCCGATGACAGGCTATACAATGAGCAGTTCTTC
13	TRBV29-1	TRBD1	few	TRBJ1-1	CSAGDRDGTEAFF	TGCAGCGCCGGCGACAGGGATGGCACTGAAGCTTTCTTT
15	TRBV25-1	-	-	TRBJ2-1	CASSEAGRPYNEQFF	TGTGCCAGCAGTGAAGCGGGACGTCCCTACAATGAGCAGTTCTTC
14	TRBV20-1	TRBD1	few	TRBJ1-1	CSASPGTGHTEAFF	TGCAGTGCTAGCCCTGGGACAGGCCACACTGAAGCTTTCTTT
14	TRBV12-3/TRBV12-4	-	-	TRBJ2-4	CASSLSEAPGIQYF	TGTGCCAGCAGTTTATCGGAAGCCCCGGGGATTCAGTACTTC
15	TRBV20-1	-	few	TRBJ2-7	CSAELWDFPSYEQYF	TGCAGTGCCGAACTCTGGGACTTCCCGTCCTACGAGCAGTACTTC
14	TRBV5-4	-	-	TRBJ1-5	CASSLDGCNQPQHF	TGTGCCAGCAGCTTGGATGGATGCAATCAGCCCCAGCATTTT
15	TRBV28	-	few	TRBJ2-4	CASTQPRGSRNIQYF	TGTGCCAGCACCCAACCACGGGGGTCGCGGAACATTCAGTACTTC
12	TRBV29-1	TRBD1	-	TRBJ1-1	CSAHRGNTEAFF	TGCAGCGCCCACAGGGGGAACACTGAAGCTTTCTTT
15	TRBV5-1	TRBD2	few	TRBJ2-5	CASSARLAAGETQYF	TGCGCCAGCAGCGCTAGACTAGCGGCGGGGGAGACCCAGTACTTC
19	TRBV20-1	TRBD1	few	TRBJ2-6	CSASPSGQGTHSGANVLTF	TGCAGTGCTAGCCCCTCGGGACAGGGGACACACTCTGGGGCCAACGTCCTGACTTTC
17	TRBV20-1	TRBD1	-	TRBJ1-2	CSRPRSRDRDVNYGYTF	TGCAGTCGACCCCGGTCCCGGGACAGGGACGTTAACTATGGCTACACCTTC
13	TRBV20-1	-	few	TRBJ1-5	CSAGGRDGQPQHF	TGCAGTGCGGGGGGCAGGGACGGACAGCCCCAGCATTTT
14	TRBV28	-	once	TRBJ2-5	CASSMTASQETQYF	TGTGCCAGCAGTATGACAGCTAGCCAAGAGACCCAGTACTTC
12	TRBV20-1	-	many	TRBJ2-2	CSARHDSGELFF	TGCAGTGCTAGGCACGATTCCGGGGAGCTGTTTTTT
14	TRBV30	-	-	TRBJ2-1	CAWTRKSSYNEQFF	TGTGCCTGGACCCGTAAGAGCTCCTACAATGAGCAGTTCTTC
17	TRBV10-1	TRBD1	many	TRBJ1-3	CASSDYRDSHSGNTIYF	TGCGCCAGCAGTGACTACCGGGACAGCCACTCTGGAAACACCATATATTTT
14	TRBV5-1	-	few	TRBJ1-4	CASSIRDKGEKLFF	TGCGCCAGCAGCATTCGGGACAAGGGGGAAAAACTGTTTTTT
18	TRBV3-1	-	-	TRBJ1-1	CASSHGSGSHSLNTEAFF	TGTGCCAGCAGCCACGGATCCGGGTCCCACTCCCTTAACACTGAAGCTTTCTTT
10	TRBV29-1	-	many	TRBJ2-3	CSGGSDTQYF	TGCAGCGGAGGGTCAGATACGCAGTATTTT
14	TRBV7-2	-	-	TRBJ2-5	CASSPGSSSETQYF	TGTGCCAGCAGCCCAGGTAGTTCGTCAGAGACCCAGTACTTC
14	TRBV7-2	-	-	TRBJ2-7	CASSLRGRADEQYF	TGTGCCAGCAGCCTACGGGGAAGGGCCGACGAGCAGTACTTC
13	TRBV29-1	-	few	TRBJ1-5	CSVGWTVDQPQHF	TGCAGCGTTGGTTGGACAGTGGATCAGCCCCAGCATTTT
15	TRBV7-2	-	-	TRBJ1-2	CASSLETVDGYGYTF	TGTGCCAGCAGCTTAGAGACAGTGGATGGCTATGGCTACACCTTC
15	TRBV5-1	-	-	TRBJ1-3	CASSLVWDSGNTIYF	TGCGCCAGCAGCTTGGTCTGGGACTCTGGAAACACCATATATTTT
14	TRBV7-9	TRBD2	-	TRBJ2-7	CASSSEKGRGEQYF	TGTGCCAGCAGCTCGGAGAAGGGGAGGGGCGAGCAGTACTTC
15	TRBV2	-	few	TRBJ2-2	CASSDRSAVSEELFF	TGTGCCAGCAGTGACCGGTCGGCGGTTTCCGAGGAGCTGTTTTTT
17	TRBV6-2/TRBV6-3	-	-	TRBJ2-7	CASSLDNTGRSTYEQYF	TGTGCCAGCAGTTTGGATAACACGGGACGTTCCACCTACGAGCAGTACTTC
17	TRBV7-9	-	few	TRBJ2-1	CASSLTLAPWSYNEQFF	TGTGCCAGCAGCTTAACACTAGCTCCATGGTCCTACAATGAGCAGTTCTTC
16	TRBV7-3	TRBD1	-	TRBJ2-2	CASSLRSRGRTGELFF	TGTGCCAGCAGCTTAAGATCCAGGGGGCGTACCGGGGAGCTGTTTTTT
15	TRBV12-3/TRBV12-4	-	-	TRBJ1-3	CASSLGHFSGNTIYF	TGTGCCAGCAGTTTGGGACATTTCTCTGGAAACACCATATATTTT
14	TRBV7-6	-	many	TRBJ2-5	CASSLVAGRETQYF	TGTGCCAGCAGCTTAGTGGCAGGGCGGGAGACCCAGTACTTC
19	TRBV20-1	TRBD2	-	TRBJ2-7	CSARPTRVIGGGSSYEQYF	TGCAGTGCTAGACCCACACGGGTTATTGGCGGGGGGAGCTCCTACGAGCAGTACTTC
12	TRBV20-1	-	-	TRBJ2-7	CSAPRAPLEQYF	TGCAGTGCTCCGCGGGCGCCGCTCGAGCAGTACTTC
16	TRBV7-9	TRBD2	-	TRBJ2-1	CASSLTAGGRGDEQFF	TGTGCCAGCAGCCTCACAGCGGGAGGGAGGGGGGATGAGCAGTTCTTC
15	TRBV10-3	-	-	TRBJ1-1	CAISESADINTEAFF	TGTGCCATCAGTGAGTCGGCAGATATTAACACTGAAGCTTTCTTT
15	TRBV18	-	few	TRBJ2-1	CASSPPGRDYNEQFF	TGTGCCAGCTCACCCCCGGGCCGGGACTACAATGAGCAGTTCTTC
14	TRBV5-4	-	-	TRBJ1-1	CASSSPSFPGEAFF	TGTGCCAGCAGCTCCCCTTCATTCCCCGGTGAAGCTTTCTTT
18	TRBV4-2	TRBD2	-	TRBJ2-7	CASSQDLGLAGASYEQYF	TGTGCCAGCAGCCAAGATTTAGGCCTAGCGGGAGCATCCTACGAGCAGTACTTC